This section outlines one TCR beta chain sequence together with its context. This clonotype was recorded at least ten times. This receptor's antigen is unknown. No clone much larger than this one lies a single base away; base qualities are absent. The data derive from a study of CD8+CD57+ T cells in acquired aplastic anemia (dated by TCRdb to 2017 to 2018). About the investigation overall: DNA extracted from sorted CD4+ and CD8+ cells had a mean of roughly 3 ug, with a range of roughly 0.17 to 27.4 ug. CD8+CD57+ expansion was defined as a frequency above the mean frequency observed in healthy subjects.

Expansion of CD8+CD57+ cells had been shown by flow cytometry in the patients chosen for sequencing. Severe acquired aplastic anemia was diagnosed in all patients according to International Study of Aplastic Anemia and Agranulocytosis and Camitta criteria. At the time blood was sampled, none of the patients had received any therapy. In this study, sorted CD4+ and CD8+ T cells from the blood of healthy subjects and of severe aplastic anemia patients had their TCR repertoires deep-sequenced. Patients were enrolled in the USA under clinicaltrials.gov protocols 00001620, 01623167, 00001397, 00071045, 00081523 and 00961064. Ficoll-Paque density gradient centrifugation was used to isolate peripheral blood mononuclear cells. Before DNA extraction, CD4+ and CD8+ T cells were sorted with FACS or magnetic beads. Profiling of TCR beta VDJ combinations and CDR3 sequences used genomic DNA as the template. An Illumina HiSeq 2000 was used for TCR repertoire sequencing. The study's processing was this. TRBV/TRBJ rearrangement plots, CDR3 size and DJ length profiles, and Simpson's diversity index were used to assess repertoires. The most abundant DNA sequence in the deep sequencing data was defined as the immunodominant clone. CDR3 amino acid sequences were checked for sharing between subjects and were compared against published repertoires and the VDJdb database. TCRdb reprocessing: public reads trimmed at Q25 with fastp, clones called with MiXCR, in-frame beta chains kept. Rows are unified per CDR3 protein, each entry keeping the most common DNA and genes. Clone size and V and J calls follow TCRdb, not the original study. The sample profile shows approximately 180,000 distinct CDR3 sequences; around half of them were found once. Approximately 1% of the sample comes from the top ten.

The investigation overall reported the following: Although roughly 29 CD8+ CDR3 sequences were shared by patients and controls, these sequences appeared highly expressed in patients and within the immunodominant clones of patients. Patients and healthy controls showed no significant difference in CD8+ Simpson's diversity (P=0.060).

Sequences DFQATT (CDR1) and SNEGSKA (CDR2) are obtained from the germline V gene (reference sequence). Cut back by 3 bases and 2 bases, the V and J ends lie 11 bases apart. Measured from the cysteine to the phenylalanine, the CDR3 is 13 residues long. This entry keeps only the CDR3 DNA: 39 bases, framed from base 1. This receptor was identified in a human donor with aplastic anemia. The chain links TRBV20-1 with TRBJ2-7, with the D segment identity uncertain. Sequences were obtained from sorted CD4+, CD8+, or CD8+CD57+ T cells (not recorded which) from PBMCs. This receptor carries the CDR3 CSARVLLTYEQYF. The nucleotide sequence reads TGCAGTGCTAGGGTCCTACTTACCTACGAGCAGTACTTC.